This is a list of T cell receptor beta chains from one sample in a study of early T cells in non-severe SARS-CoV-2 infection. In TCRdb, the 5' RACE reads were re-called with MiXCR into one record per CDR3 protein. The profile covers tens of thousands of distinct CDR3 sequences, with approximately 12% appearing a single time and around 4.5% taken by the ten largest. The sample taken for sequencing was whole blood. The origin of the receptors is an adult who was a healthcare worker with PCR-confirmed SARS-CoV-2 infection or an uninfected control (not recorded which). Both conserved end residues are part of each CDR3. Each record gives: J gene, V gene, D gene, clone size, CDR3 protein, CDR3 DNA. A D gene is named only where the DNA matches it firmly. Clone size is given for some rows only: seen once, a few or many times, or a class if the clone is expanded.

>TRBJ1-5|TRBV10-3|.|few
CAISPVGGQPQHF
TGTGCCATCAGCCCGGTGGGGGGCCAGCCCCAGCATTTT
>TRBJ1-1|TRBV29-1|.|.
CSVGNRDYTEAFF
TGCAGCGTGGGGAACAGGGATTACACTGAAGCTTTCTTT
>TRBJ2-1|TRBV12-3/TRBV12-4|TRBD1|few
CASSSIPGGRGHEQFF
TGTGCCAGCAGTAGTATTCCAGGGGGAAGGGGCCATGAGCAGTTCTTC
>TRBJ2-7|TRBV28|.|many
CASSLVGYEQYF
TGTGCCAGCAGTTTAGTCGGTTACGAGCAGTACTTC
>TRBJ1-6|TRBV20-1|TRBD1|.
CSAKQGGGLHF
TGCAGTGCTAAACAGGGGGGCGGCCTCCACTTT
>TRBJ2-7|TRBV29-1|.|medium-sized
CSVGTSGFGQYF
TGCAGCGTTGGGACATCGGGCTTTGGACAGTACTTC
>TRBJ1-1|TRBV9|.|many
CASSVGRSRTEAFF
TGTGCCAGCAGCGTCGGCAGGTCCCGCACTGAAGCTTTCTTT
>TRBJ2-7|TRBV9|TRBD1|few
CASSVGQAGSYEQYF
TGTGCCAGCAGCGTCGGACAGGCAGGCTCCTACGAGCAGTACTTC
>TRBJ2-1|TRBV5-1|TRBD2|.
CASSPKTSGGYNEQFF
TGCGCCAGCAGTCCCAAGACTAGCGGGGGATACAATGAGCAGTTCTTC
>TRBJ1-5|TRBV12-3/TRBV12-4|.|.
CASSFSGNQPQHF
TGTGCCAGCAGTTTTTCCGGGAATCAGCCCCAGCATTTT
>TRBJ2-5|TRBV9|.|.
CASSVSETQYF
TGTGCCAGCAGCGTTAGTGAGACCCAGTACTTC
>TRBJ1-1|TRBV5-4|TRBD1|many
CASSPGPDRINTEAFF
TGTGCCAGCAGCCCCGGTCCGGACAGGATTAACACTGAAGCTTTCTTT
>TRBJ2-4|TRBV29-1|TRBD1|many
CSVPGQGDNIQYF
TGCAGCGTCCCGGGACAGGGGGACAACATTCAGTACTTC
>TRBJ1-1|TRBV15|.|.
CATSRDRGRSTEAFF
TGTGCCACCAGCAGAGATCGGGGCAGGAGCACTGAAGCTTTCTTT
>TRBJ2-3|TRBV28|.|.
CASLSRGDTQYF
TGTGCCAGCCTAAGCAGGGGCGATACGCAGTATTTT
>TRBJ1-2|TRBV9|TRBD1|.
CASSAGQGVPYGYTF
TGTGCCAGCAGCGCAGGACAGGGGGTCCCCTATGGCTACACCTTC